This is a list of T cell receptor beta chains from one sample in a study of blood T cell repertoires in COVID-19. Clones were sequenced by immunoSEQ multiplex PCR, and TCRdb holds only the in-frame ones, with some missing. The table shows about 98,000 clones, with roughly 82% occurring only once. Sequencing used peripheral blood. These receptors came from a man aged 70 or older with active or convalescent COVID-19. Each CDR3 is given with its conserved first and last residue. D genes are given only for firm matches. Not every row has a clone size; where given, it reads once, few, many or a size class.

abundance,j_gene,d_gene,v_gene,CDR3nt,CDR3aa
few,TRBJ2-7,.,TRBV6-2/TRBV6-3,TGTGCCAGCAGTTTAACAGGGATCCACGAGCAGTACTTC,CASSLTGIHEQYF
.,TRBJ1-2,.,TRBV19,TGTGCCAGTAGTATCCCTTCCCGGACAAATGGCTACACCTTC,CASSIPSRTNGYTF
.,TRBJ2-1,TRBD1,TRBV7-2,TGTGCCAGCAGCTTAGAGACAGGGAAGTACAATGAGCAGTTCTTC,CASSLETGKYNEQFF
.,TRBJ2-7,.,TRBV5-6,TGTGCCAGCAGCTCGTTGTACGAGCAGTACTTC,CASSSLYEQYF
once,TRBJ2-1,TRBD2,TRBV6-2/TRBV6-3,TGTGCCAGCAGGCCTAGCGGGGTATCGAATGAGCAGTTCTTC,CASRPSGVSNEQFF
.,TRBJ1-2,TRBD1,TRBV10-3,TGTGCCATCAGTGAGTCGTTCGGACAGGGGAATGGCTACACCTTC,CAISESFGQGNGYTF
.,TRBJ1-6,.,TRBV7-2,TGTGCCAGCACCTTGTTGACAGTCAATAATTCACCCCTCCACTTT,CASTLLTVNNSPLHF
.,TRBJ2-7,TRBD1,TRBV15,TGTGCCACCAGCCGGACAGGGCGCAGCTACGAGCAGTACTTC,CATSRTGRSYEQYF
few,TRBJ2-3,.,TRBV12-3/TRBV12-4,TGTGCCAGCAGTTTGGCAGGGGCAAATACGCAGTATTTT,CASSLAGANTQYF
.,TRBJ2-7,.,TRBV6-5,TGTGCCAGCATCCCTTCCGGGAGAAGAAACGAGCAGTACTTC,CASIPSGRRNEQYF
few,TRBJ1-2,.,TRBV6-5,TGTGCCAGCAGCCTGACAGGTTATGGGGGCTACACCTTC,CASSLTGYGGYTF
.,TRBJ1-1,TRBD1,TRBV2,TGTGCCAGCAGTACGGACAGGGACCCTGTCACTGAAGCTTTCTTT,CASSTDRDPVTEAFF
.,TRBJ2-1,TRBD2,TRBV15,TGTGCCACCAGCAGAGTAGGGGAGGGGTACAATGAGCAGTTCTTC,CATSRVGEGYNEQFF
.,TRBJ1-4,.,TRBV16,TGTGCCAGCAGCAGACAGACACCCGCCGAAAAACTGTTTTTT,CASSRQTPAEKLFF
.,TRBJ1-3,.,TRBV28,TGTGCCAGCCACAGAGATGGAAACACCATATATTTT,CASHRDGNTIYF
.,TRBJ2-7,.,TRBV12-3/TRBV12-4,TGTGCCAGCAGTATTAATAGCGAGCAGTACTTC,CASSINSEQYF
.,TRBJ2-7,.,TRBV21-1,TGTGCCAGCAGCAAAATCGCTCATAATACTTCCTACGAGCAGTACTTC,CASSKIAHNTSYEQYF
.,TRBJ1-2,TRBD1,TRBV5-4,TGTGCCAGCAGCTTCCCGGGACAGGGGGCTACGGATGGCTACACCTTC,CASSFPGQGATDGYTF
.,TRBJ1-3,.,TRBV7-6,TGTGCCAGCAGCCCCGCCGGGCCGGAGGACACCATATATTTT,CASSPAGPEDTIYF
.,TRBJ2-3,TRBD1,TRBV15,TGTGCCACCAGCAGACTACCGGGACAGACCACAGATACGCAGTATTTT,CATSRLPGQTTDTQYF
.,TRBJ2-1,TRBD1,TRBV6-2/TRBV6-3,TGTGCCAGCAGTTACGGGACAGGGGGCTGGAATGAGCAGTTCTTC,CASSYGTGGWNEQFF
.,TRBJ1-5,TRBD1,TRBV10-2,TGCGCCAGCAGTGACATCGAGACAGGGATTCAGCCCCAGCATTTT,CASSDIETGIQPQHF
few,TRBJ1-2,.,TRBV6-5,TGTGCCAGCAGTTACTCGATTTCCGGGGATGGCTACACCTTC,CASSYSISGDGYTF
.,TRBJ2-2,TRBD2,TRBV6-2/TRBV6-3,TGTGCCAGCAGTTACTTACTAGCGGCGACCGGGGAGCTGTTTTTT,CASSYLLAATGELFF
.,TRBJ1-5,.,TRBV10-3,TGTGCCACCTTACAACCAACAGGTTCCCCGGATCAGCCCCAGCATTTT,CATLQPTGSPDQPQHF
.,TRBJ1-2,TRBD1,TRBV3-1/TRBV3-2,TGTGCCAGCAGCTACCAAGGGGGCAACTATGGCTACACCTTC,CASSYQGGNYGYTF
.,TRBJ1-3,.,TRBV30,TGTGCCTGGACAGGGCACTCTGGAAACACCATATATTTT,CAWTGHSGNTIYF
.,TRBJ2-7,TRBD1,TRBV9,TGTGCCAGCAGCGCGAGGACAGGGGGCTACGAGCAGTACTTC,CASSARTGGYEQYF
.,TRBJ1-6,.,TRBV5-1,TGCGCCAGCAGCACGGGACATCAAAATTCACCCCTCCACTTT,CASSTGHQNSPLHF
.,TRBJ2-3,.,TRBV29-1,TGCAGCGTTAATGGAGGCACAGATACGCAGTATTTT,CSVNGGTDTQYF
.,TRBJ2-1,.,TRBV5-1,TGCGCCAGCAGCTTGGGGGTAGGGGAATTAGGGCAGTTCTTC,CASSLGVGELGQFF
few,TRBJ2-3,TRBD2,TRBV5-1,TGCGCCAGCAGCTTCCTTAGCGGGGGGAGCACAGATACGCAGTATTTT,CASSFLSGGSTDTQYF
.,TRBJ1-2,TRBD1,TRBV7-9,TGTGCCAGCAGCCCTACAGGGGGGCTCAACTATGGCTACACCTTC,CASSPTGGLNYGYTF
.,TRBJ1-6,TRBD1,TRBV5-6,TGTGCCAGCAGCGTTGAACAGGGGGAGCGCTCACCCCTCCACTTT,CASSVEQGERSPLHF
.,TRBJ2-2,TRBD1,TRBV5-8,TGTGCCAGCAGCCGGGACAGGGACCCGGGGACCGGGGAGCTGTTTTTT,CASSRDRDPGTGELFF
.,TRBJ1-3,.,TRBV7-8,TGTGCCAGCAGCTTAGAAAGCAGGGTGGGTGGAAACACCATATATTTT,CASSLESRVGGNTIYF
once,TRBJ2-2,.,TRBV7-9,TGTGCCAGCAGCTTAGGACTTCATGACGACGGCGCCGGGGAGCTGTTTTTT,CASSLGLHDDGAGELFF
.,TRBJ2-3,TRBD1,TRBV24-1,TGTGCCACCAGTCGACAGGGGGCAGATACGCAGTATTTT,CATSRQGADTQYF
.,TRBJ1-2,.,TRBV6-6,TGTGCCAGCAGTAACAGGGCTGGCTACACCTTC,CASSNRAGYTF
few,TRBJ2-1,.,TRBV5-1,TGCGCCAGCAGCTTAACAGGTAATTGGGTCAATGAGCAGTTCTTC,CASSLTGNWVNEQFF
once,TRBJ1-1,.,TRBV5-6,TGTGCCAGCAGCTTGGAAGGGGAAAAGGCTGAAGCTTTCTTT,CASSLEGEKAEAFF
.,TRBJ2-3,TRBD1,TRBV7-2,TGTGCCCGACCGGGACAGACCCGCACAGATACGCAGTATTTT,CARPGQTRTDTQYF
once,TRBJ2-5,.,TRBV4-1,TGCGCCAGCAGCCGTTACTATGACCAAGAGACCCAGTACTTC,CASSRYYDQETQYF
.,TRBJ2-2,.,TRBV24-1,TGTGCCACCAGCAACCCACTAGGCACCGGGGAGCTGTTTTTT,CATSNPLGTGELFF
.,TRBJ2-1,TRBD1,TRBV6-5,TGTGCCAGCAGTAAAACCGGGACAGGCGAGCAGTTCTTC,CASSKTGTGEQFF
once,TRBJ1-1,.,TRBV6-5,TGTGCCAGCAGTCTACAGGGACGGAACACTGAAGCTTTCTTT,CASSLQGRNTEAFF
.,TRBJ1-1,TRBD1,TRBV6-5,TGTGCCAGCAGTTATTCAGGGGGCCAATCTGAAGCTTTCTTT,CASSYSGGQSEAFF
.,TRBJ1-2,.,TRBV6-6,TGTGCCAGCTCCAGCACCGGAGACTATGGCTACACCTTC,CASSSTGDYGYTF
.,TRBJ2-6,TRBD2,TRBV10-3,TGTGCCGCGCTGACTAGCGGAAGGGCTGGGGCCAACGTCCTGACTTTC,CAALTSGRAGANVLTF
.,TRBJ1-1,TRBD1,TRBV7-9,TGTGCCAGCAGCCTAGGACCGGGGACAGGGAGAGCTTTCTTT,CASSLGPGTGRAFF
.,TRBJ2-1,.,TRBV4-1,TGCGCCAGCAGCCAATCGGTTTTACCTCACAATGAGCAGTTCTTC,CASSQSVLPHNEQFF
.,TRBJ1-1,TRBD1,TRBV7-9,TGTGCCAGCAGCCCCCGGACAGGGGTGAACACTGAAGCTTTCTTT,CASSPRTGVNTEAFF
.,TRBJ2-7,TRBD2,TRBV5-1,TGCGCCAGCAGCTTCTCTAGCGGGGGGCGGTACGAGCAGTACTTC,CASSFSSGGRYEQYF